This TCR beta chain stems from a study of T cells in Graves' hyperthyroidism and ophthalmopathy. This clonotype was picked up many times. The antigen is not known. Points from the study as a whole: Most expanded thyroid clonotypes above 0.001 recurred in blood.

Amplified TCR beta CDR3 regions came from RNA transcripts. An initial round of RT-PCR targeting the TCR CDR3 relied on the HTBI primer set. TCRdb ran MiXCR on the multiplex PCR reads and lists one entry per CDR3 protein. The sample has around 600,000 distinct CDR3 sequences; 13% to 15% are singletons. The CDR3 is 14 residues long. Germline-derived CDR1 and CDR2 are SGHVS and FNYEAQ. The V and J ends lost 2 bases and 6 bases respectively, with 10 bases between them. PBMCs were collected from an approximately 10 ml volume of fresh peripheral blood. J is TRBJ2-2 and V is TRBV7-6, with unresolved D. The receptor's source is a woman under 30 with Graves' ophthalmopathy. What was sequenced was blood. The chain's CDR3 is CASSLSMKPGELFF. In DNA form, the CDR3 reads TGTGCCAGCAGCTTAAGCATGAAACCCGGGGAGCTGTTTTTT.